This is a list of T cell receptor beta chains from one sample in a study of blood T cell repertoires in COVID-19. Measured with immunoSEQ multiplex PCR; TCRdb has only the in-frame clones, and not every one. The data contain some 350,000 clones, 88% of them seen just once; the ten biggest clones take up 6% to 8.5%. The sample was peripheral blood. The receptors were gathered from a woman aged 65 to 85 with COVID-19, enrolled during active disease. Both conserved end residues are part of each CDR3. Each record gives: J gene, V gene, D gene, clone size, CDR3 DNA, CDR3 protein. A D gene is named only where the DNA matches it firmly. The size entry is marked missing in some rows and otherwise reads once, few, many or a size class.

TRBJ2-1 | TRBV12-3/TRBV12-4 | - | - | TGTGCCAGCAGTTTAATGCAGGCCGATGAGCAGTTCTTC | CASSLMQADEQFF
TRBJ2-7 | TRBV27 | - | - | TGTGCCAGCAGTTTAGAAGGTTCGGGTTCATACGAGCAGTACTTC | CASSLEGSGSYEQYF
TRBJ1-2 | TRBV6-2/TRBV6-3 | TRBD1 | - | TGTGCCAGCAGTGCACAGGGGGCCGACTATGGCTACACCTTC | CASSAQGADYGYTF
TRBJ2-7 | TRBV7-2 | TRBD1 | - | TGTGCCAGCAGCTTATCGAGGGGGCCTTACGAGCAGTACTTC | CASSLSRGPYEQYF
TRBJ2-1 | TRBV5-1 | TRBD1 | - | TGCGCCAGCAGGGAAACGGGACAGATCAATGAGCAGTTCTTC | CASRETGQINEQFF
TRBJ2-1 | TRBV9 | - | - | TGTGCCAGCAGCCCCCCTCCGTACAATGAGCAGTTCTTC | CASSPPPYNEQFF
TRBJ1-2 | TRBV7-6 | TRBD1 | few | TGTGCCAGCAGCTCGTCTCCGGGACAGGGGAGCGGCTACACCTTC | CASSSSPGQGSGYTF
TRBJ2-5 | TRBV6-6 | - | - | TGTGCCAGCAGTGCCCCGATCCAGATGCAAGAGACCCAGTACTTC | CASSAPIQMQETQYF
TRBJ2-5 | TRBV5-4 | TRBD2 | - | TGTGCCAGCAGCTCGACTAGCAGCACCCAAGAGACCCAGTACTTC | CASSSTSSTQETQYF
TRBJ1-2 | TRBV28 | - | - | TGTGCCAGTACAGGGAAGGGCCTATATGGCTACACCTTC | CASTGKGLYGYTF
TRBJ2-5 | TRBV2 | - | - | TGTGCCAGCAAGGGGGGAGGGGCAGAGACCCAGTACTTC | CASKGGGAETQYF
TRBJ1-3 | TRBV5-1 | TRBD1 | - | TGCGCCAGCAGCTTGACAGGGGCAACTGGAAACACCATATATTTT | CASSLTGATGNTIYF
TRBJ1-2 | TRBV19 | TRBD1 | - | TGTGCCAGTACCGATCCCGGGACAGCTAATGGCTACACCTTC | CASTDPGTANGYTF
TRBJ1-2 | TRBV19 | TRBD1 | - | TGTGCCAGTAGTTGGGGGACAGAAACTAACTATGGCTACACCTTC | CASSWGTETNYGYTF
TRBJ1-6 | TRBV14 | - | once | TGTGCCAGCAGCCAAGACCTGTCCGGGTCCTCACCCCTCCACTTT | CASSQDLSGSSPLHF
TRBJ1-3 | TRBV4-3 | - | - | TGCGCCAGCAGCCAAGATCAGGTACCCTCTGGAAACACCATATATTTT | CASSQDQVPSGNTIYF
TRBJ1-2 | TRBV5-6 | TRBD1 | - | TGTGCCAGCAGCTTGGCGACAGGGGAATATGGCTACACCTTC | CASSLATGEYGYTF
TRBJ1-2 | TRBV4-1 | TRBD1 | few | TGCGCCAGCAGCCGATCCGGACAGGGCCGATATGGCTACACCTTC | CASSRSGQGRYGYTF
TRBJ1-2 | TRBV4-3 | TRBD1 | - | TGCGCCAGCAGCCAAGATGTCGGACAGGGCTATGGCTACACCTTC | CASSQDVGQGYGYTF
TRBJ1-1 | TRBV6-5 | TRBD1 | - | TGTGCCAGCAGGTACTACGGGACAGGGTTTTCACTTGAAGCTTTCTTT | CASRYYGTGFSLEAFF
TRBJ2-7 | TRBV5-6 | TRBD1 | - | TGTGCCAGCACGACGAGGGACAGGGATAAGCAGTACTTC | CASTTRDRDKQYF
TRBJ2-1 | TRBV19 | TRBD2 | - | TGTGCCAGTACCAGGACTAGCGGGGTATACAATGAGCAGTTCTTC | CASTRTSGVYNEQFF
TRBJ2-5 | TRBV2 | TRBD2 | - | TGTGCCAGCAGCGAGCGGGGGGGGAAGGAGACCCAGTACTTC | CASSERGGKETQYF
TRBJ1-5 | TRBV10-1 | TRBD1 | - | TGCGCCAGCAGTGGACAGGGACATGGGCCCCAGCATTTT | CASSGQGHGPQHF
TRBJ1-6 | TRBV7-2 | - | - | TGTGCCAGCAGCTTAAACTCTCTCAATTCACCCCTCCACTTT | CASSLNSLNSPLHF
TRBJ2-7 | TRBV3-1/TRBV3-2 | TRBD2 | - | TGTGCCAGCAGCAGCCCTAGCGGGGGGCGAGACGAGCAGTACTTC | CASSSPSGGRDEQYF
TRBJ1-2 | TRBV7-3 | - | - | TGTGCCAGCAGCTTGGGTAGGAGCTATGGCTACACCTTC | CASSLGRSYGYTF
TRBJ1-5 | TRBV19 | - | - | TGTGCCAGTCAACAGGGTAATCAGCCCCAGCATTTT | CASQQGNQPQHF
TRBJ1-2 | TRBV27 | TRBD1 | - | TGTGCCAGCAAAGGGGACAGGGGGCATGGCTACACCTTC | CASKGDRGHGYTF
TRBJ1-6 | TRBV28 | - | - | TGTGCCAGCAGTCTAAATTCACCCCTCCACTTT | CASSLNSPLHF
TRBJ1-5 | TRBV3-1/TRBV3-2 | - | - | TGTGCCAGCAGCCAAGGGGGGGGGTTCAATCAGCCCCAGCATTTT | CASSQGGGFNQPQHF
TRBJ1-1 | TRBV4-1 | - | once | TGCGCCAGCAGCGCACCGACAGCGAACACTGAAGCTTTCTTT | CASSAPTANTEAFF
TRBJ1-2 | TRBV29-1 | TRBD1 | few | TGCAGCGTTGAACGGGACAGGGCCAGGGGCTACACCTTC | CSVERDRARGYTF
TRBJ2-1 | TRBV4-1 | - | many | TGCGCCAGCAGCCAAGAAAAGCAAGATGAGCAGTTCTTC | CASSQEKQDEQFF
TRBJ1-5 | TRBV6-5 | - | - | TGTGCCAGCACCTTGGGACATTTTAACAATCAGCCCCAGCATTTT | CASTLGHFNNQPQHF
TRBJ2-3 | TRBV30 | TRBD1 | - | TGTGCCTGGAGTGTACTCTTGACAGGGACAGATACGCAGTATTTT | CAWSVLLTGTDTQYF
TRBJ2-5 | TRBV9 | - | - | TGTGCCAGCAGCGCGACGGGGGTCCAAGAGACCCAGTACTTC | CASSATGVQETQYF
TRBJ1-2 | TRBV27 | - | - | TGTGCCAGCAGCCTTGTACTGGGAGCAGAGGGCTACACCTTC | CASSLVLGAEGYTF
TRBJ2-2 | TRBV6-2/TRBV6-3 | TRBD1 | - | TGTGCCAGCAGCGACATAACAGGGGTCCCCGCGAACACCGGGGAGCTGTTTTTT | CASSDITGVPANTGELFF
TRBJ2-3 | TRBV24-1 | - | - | TGTGCCACCAGTGATCGGGACTCCCAAGATACGCAGTATTTT | CATSDRDSQDTQYF
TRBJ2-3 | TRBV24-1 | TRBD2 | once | TGTGCCACCAGTGATGACCCCTTAGCGGGGGGGATAGATACGCAGTATTTT | CATSDDPLAGGIDTQYF
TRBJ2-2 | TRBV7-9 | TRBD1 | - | TGTGCCAGCAGCCTAGACAGGGTTAAGACGAACACCGGGGAGCTGTTTTTT | CASSLDRVKTNTGELFF
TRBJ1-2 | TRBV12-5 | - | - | TGTGCTAGTGGTTTGGCACCAAGCAACTATGGCTACACCTTC | CASGLAPSNYGYTF
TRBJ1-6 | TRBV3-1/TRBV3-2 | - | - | TGTGCCAGCAGCCCTAAAAGTAATTACCCCGACAGGAGCTCCTATAATTCACCCCTCCACTTT | CASSPKSNYPDRSSYNSPLHF
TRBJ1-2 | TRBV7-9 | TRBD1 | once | TGTGCCAGCAGCGTTTACAGGGGGGATGGCTACACCTTC | CASSVYRGDGYTF
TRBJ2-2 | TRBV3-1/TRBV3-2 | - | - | TGTGCCAGCAGGCTGGCGGGCCCCTCCAACACCGGGGAGCTGTTTTTT | CASRLAGPSNTGELFF
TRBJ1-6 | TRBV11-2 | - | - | TGTGCCAGCAGCCCGCGGCTTAGTAATTCACCCCTCCACTTT | CASSPRLSNSPLHF
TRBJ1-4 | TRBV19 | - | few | TGTGCCAGTAGCCGACAGCCCACGTTTAATGAAAAACTGTTTTTT | CASSRQPTFNEKLFF
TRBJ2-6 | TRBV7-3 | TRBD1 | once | TGTGCCAGCAGCGTTCAGGGGGCTAGCGGGGCCAACGTCCTGACTTTC | CASSVQGASGANVLTF
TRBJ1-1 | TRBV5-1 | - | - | TGCGCCAGCAGCTTCCAGGGAGAAGCTTTCTTT | CASSFQGEAFF
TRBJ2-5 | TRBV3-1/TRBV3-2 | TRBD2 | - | TGTGCCAGCAGTCAAGGGGTGACTAGCGGGGGGGCTGAGGAGACCCAGTACTTC | CASSQGVTSGGAEETQYF
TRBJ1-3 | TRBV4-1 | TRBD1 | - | TGCGCCAGCAGCCAAGTCGGACAGGGGAATGCGGTGAGCTCTGGAAACACCATATATTTT | CASSQVGQGNAVSSGNTIYF